This TCR beta chain came from a study of T cell responses to AZD1222 COVID-19 vaccine. The protocol was immunoSEQ multiplex PCR, while the TCRdb copy is restricted to in-frame clones and leaves out a portion. Of fewer than 120,000 clones in the sample, 92% were seen once. The CDR3 runs 15 residues. V lost 1 base and J lost 3; bases outside the gene matches: 2. The germline V gene encodes CDR1 SGHVS and CDR2 FNYEAQ. The chain links TRBV7-6 to TRBJ2-2, with TRBD1 matching over 7 bases. The source was peripheral blood, collected on day 0 of AZD1222 vaccination. The clonotype was recovered from an adult in good health. CDR3: CASSLGTGDTGELFF. The CDR3 bases are TGTGCCAGCAGCTTAGGTACAGGGGACACCGGGGAGCTGTTTTTT.